The 11 T cell receptor beta chains presented below share a single source sample, sequenced in a study of CD8+CD57+ T cells in acquired aplastic anemia. TCR beta VDJ combinations and CDR3 sequences were profiled from genomic DNA. TCRdb re-derived calls from the reads in MiXCR, one entry per CDR3 protein. The sample includes approximately 300,000 distinct CDR3 sequences, 45% to 65% of them seen just once. Patients chosen for sequencing had CD8+CD57+ cells that had expanded, as shown by flow cytometry. Sequenced material: sorted CD4+, CD8+, or CD8+CD57+ T cells (not recorded which) from PBMCs. The receptors shown here come from a human donor with aplastic anemia.

The genes are TRBV6-6 and TRBJ2-1, with a tentative D call TRBD1 (6 bases). Germline V gene lookup returns CDR1 MNHNY and CDR2 SVGAGI (reference sequence). There are 14 residues in the CDR3. V was shortened by 2 bases and J by 13 bases, with 18 bases between the two germline ends. The CDR3 reads CASSYGATGPLQFF. The CDR3 DNA reads as TGTGCCAGCAGTTACGGAGCGACAGGCCCCCTCCAGTTCTTC.

J is TRBJ1-1 and V is TRBV12-3 or TRBV12-4; D uncertain. V lost 6 bases, J lost 12 bases, and 11 bases lay in between. The length of the CDR3 is 10 residues. In nucleotides, the CDR3 is TGTGCCAGCAGGCTGGACGGGACTTTCTTT. Translation gives CASRLDGTFF.

In its sample, this clonotype was seen many times. The CDR3 DNA follows: TGTGCCAGCAGTGCGGACAGGGTAAACAATGAGCAGTTCTTC. This gives the protein CASSADRVNNEQFF. The chain recombines TRBV6-1 with TRBJ2-1; 8 nucleotides match TRBD1. CDR3 length: 14 amino acids. CDR1 is MNHNS and CDR2 is SASEGT in the germline V gene. Trimming at V came to 4 bases and at J to 5 bases, leaving 4 bases not matched to a gene.

At least ten counts were recorded for this clonotype. The chain carries TRBV2 and TRBJ2-1, with 9 bases fitting TRBD1. The CDR3 extends over 15 amino acids. Trimming at V came to 5 bases and at J to 1 base, leaving 3 bases not matched to a gene. From germline, CDR1 is SNHLY and CDR2 FYNNEI. CDR3 region: CASSTDRGSYNEQFF. CDR3 coding DNA: TGTGCCAGCAGTACGGACAGGGGTTCCTACAATGAGCAGTTCTTC.

This clonotype was seen a few times. The rearrangement uses TRBV20-1 and TRBJ2-1, with 9 bases identical to TRBD2. From germline, CDR1 is DFQATT and CDR2 SNEGSKA (reference sequence). With 0 bases clipped from V and 4 bases from J, the junction kept 7 bases outside the gene matches. This CDR3 region has 16 residues. CDR3 DNA: TGCAGTGCTAGAGATCTAGCGGGGACCCAATACAATGAGCAGTTCTTC. Translated: CSARDLAGTQYNEQFF.

The rearrangement links TRBV10-3 to TRBJ2-1; TRBD1 or TRBD2 may be the D gene (6 bases each). Germline V gene lookup returns CDR1 ENHRY and CDR2 SYGVKD. This CDR3 spans 17 amino acids. V was cut by 3 bases and J by 5 bases, with 20 bases left in between. CDR3 sequence: CAISDRGTCPKNNEQFF. DNA for the CDR3: TGTGCCATCAGTGATCGGGGGACATGTCCGAAGAACAATGAGCAGTTCTTC.

V usage is TRBV15 and J usage is TRBJ1-1; D gene ambiguous. Germline V gene lookup returns CDR1 LNHNV and CDR2 YYDKDF (reference sequence). The CDR3 has 11 amino acids. Trimming pared 8 bases from V and 1 base from J, leaving 5 bases between. The CDR3 protein is CATRGNTEAFF. For the CDR3, the DNA is TGTGCCACCCGCGGGAACACTGAAGCTTTCTTT. Full variable domain (remainder filled in from reference TRBV15 and TRBJ1-1): DAMVIQNPRYQVTQFGKPVTLSCSQTLNHNVMYWYQQKSSQAPKLLFHYYDKDFNNEADTPDNFQSRRPNTSFCFLDIRSPGLGDTAMYLCATRGNTEAFFGQGTRLTVV.

This clonotype was detected ten times or more. The chain couples TRBV29-1 to TRBJ1-1; tentative D call: TRBD1 (5 bases). CDR1 is SQVTM and CDR2 is ANQGSEA in the germline V gene. V was trimmed by 8 bases and J by 0 bases, leaving 10 bases between them. This CDR3 spans 12 amino acids. CDR3 in DNA: TGCAGCTACGAGGGGATGAACACTGAAGCTTTCTTT. Protein: CSYEGMNTEAFF.

V is TRBV7-3 and J is TRBJ1-1, with D perhaps TRBD1 (6 bases). V was trimmed by 4 bases and J by 10 bases, leaving 10 bases between them. Germline CDR1 reads SGHTA; CDR2 reads FQGTGA. The CDR3 extends over 11 amino acids. The CDR3 loop reads CASSSGRGAFF. CDR3 nucleotides: TGTGCCAGCAGCTCGGGCAGGGGAGCTTTCTTT. Full variable domain (missing parts from reference TRBV7-3 and TRBJ1-1): GAGVSQTPSNKVTEKGKYVELRCDPISGHTALYWYRQSLGQGPEFLIYFQGTGAADDSGLPNDRFFAVRPEGSVSTLKIQRTERGDSAVYLCASSSGRGAFFGQGTRLTVV.

This chain joins TRBV9 and TRBJ1-4; possibly TRBD1 for D (5 bases). The V end was cut by 4 bases, the J end by 0 bases, with 10 bases between. The CDR3 sequence is 15 residues long. From germline, CDR1 is SGDLS and CDR2 YYNGEE. The CDR3 loop reads CASSTQGATNEKLFF. As DNA, the CDR3 is TGTGCCAGCAGCACCCAAGGGGCAACTAATGAAAAACTGTTTTTT.

Only a few counts were recorded for this clonotype. Given a much more abundant clone one base away, this may be a read error. The rearrangement uses TRBV4-1 and TRBJ2-1; TRBD2 aligns across 12 bases. Trimming took 1 base from V and 8 from J; bases not matched to a gene: 15. Germline V CDR1 and CDR2: MGHRA, YSYEKL. This CDR3 contains 19 residues. CDR3 sequence (DNA): TGCGCCAGCAGCCAAGGCGCTTCGTCGGGACTAGCGGGCCTCGATGAGCAGTTCTTC. This codes for CASSQGASSGLAGLDEQFF.